Below are 31 T cell receptor beta chains sequenced from a single sample in a study of a mutant IDH1 vaccine in newly diagnosed glioma. The time point denotes: week 23, last vaccination. Mutant IDH1 20-mer peptide, at 300 ug, made up each vaccine dose, with topical imiquimod. Their antigen targets remain unknown. Using immunoSEQ multiplex PCR, the repertoire was profiled, and TCRdb retains in-frame clones only, with some absent. The sample lists just over 80,000 clones, about 82% occurring once. The starting material was PBMCs, obtained from a glioma patient whose treatment included an IDH1 peptide vaccine. The receptors were sampled from a man in his thirties or forties with glioma. Some clones in this sample may be carry-over from other donors' samples.

The J gene is TRBJ2-1, the V gene TRBV15, with D perhaps matching TRBD2 (6 bases). CDR1 is LNHNV and CDR2 is YYDKDF in the germline V gene (reference sequence). The V end lost 0 bases, the J end lost 1 base, and 7 bases lay between the germline ends. This CDR3 comprises 15 residues. DNA of the CDR3: TGTGCCACCAGCAGAGATGCGGGGTCCTACAATGAGCAGTTCTTC. Encoded protein: CATSRDAGSYNEQFF.

This sequence joins TRBV7-3 and TRBJ2-3; D uncertain. Between the trimmed V and J ends, which lost 6 bases and 6 bases, there was a span of 16 bases. CDR1 and CDR2 (germline): SGHTA, FQGTGA. The CDR3 contains 14 residues. CDR3 protein: CASSPRSRGDTQYF. For the CDR3, the DNA is TGTGCCAGCAGTCCTAGATCCCGTGGTGATACGCAGTATTTT.

At least ten counts were recorded for this clone. The genes are TRBV2 and TRBJ1-5, with D hard to call. Trimming took off 3 bases at V and 1 base at J, with 4 bases between the two ends. The germline V gene encodes CDR1 SNHLY and CDR2 FYNNEI. The CDR3 is made up of 13 amino acids. The chain's CDR3 is CASSDMSNQPQHF. The CDR3 DNA reads as TGTGCCAGCAGTGACATGAGCAATCAGCCCCAGCATTTT.

The rearrangement joins TRBV5-1 to TRBJ1-2, with D possibly TRBD1 on 5 matching bases. Per the germline V gene, CDR1 is SGHRS and CDR2 is YFSETQ. CDR3 length: 15 amino acids. The V end lost 0 bases, the J end lost 6 bases, and 15 bases lay between the germline ends. CDR3 region: CASSLARPRVDGYTF. The CDR3 nucleotides read TGCGCCAGCAGCTTGGCCCGTCCCAGGGTGGATGGCTACACCTTC.

The chain links TRBV2 to TRBJ2-3; 11 bases agree with TRBD1. The CDR3 loop spans 17 amino acids. Germline V gene sequence: CDR1 SNHLY, CDR2 FYNNEI. V lost 6 bases, J lost 1 base, and 9 bases stayed unmatched. The CDR3 DNA reads as TGTGCCAGCAGCAGAACCGGGACAGGGGGTGGCACAGATACGCAGTATTTT. It translates to CASSRTGTGGGTDTQYF.

The chain is built from TRBV5-4 and TRBJ1-5; D remains ambiguous. CDR1 and CDR2 from the germline V gene are SGHNT and YYREEE (reference sequence). With 3 bases removed from V and 7 bases from J, the gap between germline ends came to 11 bases. This CDR3 contains 13 residues. This CDR3 reads CASSSAPGQPQHF. The CDR3 DNA reads TGTGCCAGCAGCTCCGCCCCGGGCCAGCCCCAGCATTTT.

CDR3 nucleotides: TGTGCCAGCTCCGCGGGGGTTAAAGAGACCCAGTACTTC. Translation: CASSAGVKETQYF. The chain recombines TRBV18 with TRBJ2-5; TRBD2 agrees at 7 bases. Unmatched junction bases numbered 4, after V lost 6 bases and J lost 3 bases. Per germline, CDR1 KGHSH and CDR2 LQKENI. The CDR3 covers 13 residues.

The chain is built from TRBV6-1 and TRBJ2-2; D is uncertain. Germline lookup yields CDR1 MNHNS and CDR2 SASEGT. V shed 4 bases and J shed 0 bases, with 9 bases lying between them. The CDR3 runs to 15 residues. The CDR3 DNA reads TGTGCCAGCAGTGTTTTGAGATCGAACACCGGGGAGCTGTTTTTT. This translates into CASSVLRSNTGELFF.

This clone was observed a single time. The chain couples TRBV21-1 to TRBJ1-3. TRBV21-1 is shown as a pseudogene. This CDR3 has 15 residues. The CDR3 spells CASSKAGGEKYTIYF. The CDR3 DNA follows: TGTGCCAGCAGCAAAGCCGGAGGGGAGAAATACACCATATATTTT.

This rearrangement joins TRBV5-4 to TRBJ2-1; D unclear. V was shortened by 4 bases and J by 3 bases, with 8 bases between the two germline ends. This CDR3 comprises 13 residues. Germline loops: CDR1 SGHNT, CDR2 YYREEE (reference sequence). CDR3 in DNA: TGTGCCAGCAGCCCTACTAACTACAATGAGCAGTTCTTC. It translates to CASSPTNYNEQFF.

This sequence joins TRBV9 and TRBJ2-2; D is uncertain. Germline V CDR1 and CDR2: SGDLS, YYNGEE. Trimming left V 2 bases short and J 2 bases short, with 7 bases between. CDR3 length: 14 amino acids. The CDR3 DNA is TGTGCCAGCAGCGTCCAGGCTAACACCGGGGAGCTGTTTTTT. Translating it yields CASSVQANTGELFF.

The chain links TRBV27 to TRBJ1-5; possibly TRBD1 for D (5 bases). V was trimmed by 6 bases and J by 7 bases, leaving 22 bases between them. The CDR3 length is 16 residues. The germline V gene encodes CDR1 MNHEY and CDR2 SMNVEV (reference sequence). Here the CDR3 reads CASRPRGEGAGQPQHF. In DNA, the CDR3 is TGTGCCAGCAGACCCCGCGGTGAAGGGGCAGGGCAGCCCCAGCATTTT.

The V and J genes are TRBV15 and TRBJ2-7, with D perhaps matching TRBD1 (6 bases). This CDR3 contains 16 residues. V gave up 0 bases and J gave up 2 bases, with 14 bases separating them. The germline V gene encodes CDR1 LNHNV and CDR2 YYDKDF (reference sequence). The CDR3 sequence: CATSRDSGTPTYEQYF. The DNA of the CDR3 is TGTGCCACCAGCAGAGATAGTGGGACACCTACCTACGAGCAGTACTTC.

The rearrangement uses TRBV15 and TRBJ1-1; D gene unclear. The V end lost 0 bases, the J end lost 2 bases, and 13 bases lay between the germline ends. CDR1 is LNHNV and CDR2 is YYDKDF in the germline V gene (reference sequence). This CDR3 is built from 16 residues. The CDR3 loop is CATSRDYQEINTEAFF. The CDR3 DNA reads as TGTGCCACCAGCAGAGATTACCAGGAGATAAACACTGAAGCTTTCTTT.

This clone was detected once. V and J are TRBV28 and TRBJ1-1; D may be TRBD1 (5 bases). Germline V lookup: CDR1 MDHEN, CDR2 SYDVKM. CDR3 length: 16 amino acids. Trimming removed 4 bases from V and 3 bases from J, with 18 bases in between. The DNA of the CDR3 is TGTGCCAGCAGTTCTCCCGGGACGGGATCTTACACTGAAGCTTTCTTT. This gives the protein CASSSPGTGSYTEAFF.

This chain connects TRBV30 to TRBJ2-7, with a tentative D call TRBD1 (5 bases). Trimming cost V 0 bases and J 4 bases, with 13 bases left between them. This CDR3 has 14 amino acids. The V gene's germline CDR1 is GTSNPN and CDR2 SVGIG (reference sequence). CDR3 sequence reads: CAWSVGAGYYEQYF. CDR3 nucleotides: TGTGCCTGGAGTGTAGGGGCAGGGTATTACGAGCAGTACTTC.

J is TRBJ1-4 and V is TRBV18; tentatively, D is TRBD1 (5 bases). Germline-derived CDR1 and CDR2 are KGHSH and LQKENI. The CDR3 consists of 17 residues. V was clipped by 2 bases and J by 7 bases, with 20 bases between them. CDR3: CASSPSTLVQAGEKLFF. The DNA for the CDR3 is TGTGCCAGCTCACCAAGTACGTTAGTACAGGCTGGTGAAAAACTGTTTTTT.

This CDR3 is CASSLSNVAKNIQYF. CDR3 nucleotide sequence: TGTGCCAGCAGTTTATCCAACGTAGCCAAAAACATTCAGTACTTC. This chain links TRBV27 with TRBJ2-4; D ambiguous. Deletions cut 0 bases from V and 0 bases from J, with 6 bases between. Per the germline V gene, CDR1 is MNHEY and CDR2 is SMNVEV (reference sequence). CDR3 size: 15 residues.

CDR3 residues: CASRYPPPRQGPYF. CDR3 in DNA: TGTGCCAGCAGATATCCTCCACCGAGACAGGGCCCGTACTTC. The V call is TRBV21-1, the J call TRBJ2-7; the table's D call of TRBD1 was not tested on the DNA. TRBV21-1 is noted as a pseudogene. The CDR3 is 14 amino acids.

This sequence joins TRBV7-9 and TRBJ2-3, with D possibly TRBD2 on 7 matching bases. V lost 3 bases, J lost 2 bases, and 12 bases lay in between. Per the germline V gene, CDR1 is SEHNR and CDR2 is FQNEAQ (reference sequence). This CDR3 contains 15 residues. The DNA for the CDR3 is TGTGCCAGCAGCTTGGGAGGGGGTCTCACAGATACGCAGTATTTT. Its protein product is CASSLGGGLTDTQYF.

The rearrangement uses TRBV2 and TRBJ2-2; weak D call: TRBD2 (6 bases). The CDR3 contains 16 residues. Germline-derived CDR1 and CDR2 are SNHLY and FYNNEI. V was trimmed by 0 bases and J by 1 base, leaving 9 bases between them. The chain's CDR3 is CASSEAGGRNTGELFF. The CDR3 DNA reads TGTGCCAGCAGTGAAGCTGGGGGGAGGAACACCGGGGAGCTGTTTTTT.

The chain joins TRBV19 to TRBJ1-5; 8 nucleotides line up with TRBD1. This CDR3 has 15 amino acids. J gave up 4 bases and V 5 bases, and 7 bases lay outside the gene matches. CDR1 and CDR2 from the germline V gene are LNHDA and SQIVND (reference sequence). The CDR3 region has the DNA TGTGCCAGTAGTCGCCAGACAGGGGTAAATCAGCCCCAGCATTTT. It codes for CASSRQTGVNQPQHF.

V is TRBV15 and J is TRBJ1-2; D is perhaps TRBD1 (5 bases). This CDR3 spans 16 amino acids. Germline assignment: CDR1 LNHNV and CDR2 YYDKDF (reference sequence). V was trimmed by 0 bases and J by 2 bases, leaving 13 bases between them. The CDR3 spells CATSRDGADRNYGYTF. The CDR3 DNA reads TGTGCCACCAGCAGAGACGGGGCAGACCGCAACTATGGCTACACCTTC.

The V gene is TRBV2, the J gene TRBJ1-1, with 10 nucleotides matching TRBD1. From germline, CDR1 is SNHLY and CDR2 FYNNEI. The junction had 7 bases not matched to a gene; V was cut back by 6 bases and J by 3 bases. There are 15 residues in the CDR3. This CDR3 reads CASRPLTGGYTEAFF. CDR3 coding DNA: TGTGCCAGCAGGCCCCTGACAGGGGGCTACACTGAAGCTTTCTTT.

This chain uses TRBV19 with TRBJ1-2, with a tentative D call TRBD1 (6 bases). Trimming took off 6 bases at V and 0 bases at J, with 11 bases between the two ends. CDR1 and CDR2 (germline): LNHDA, SQIVND (reference sequence). This CDR3 region has 14 residues. Here the CDR3 reads CASRWGPPNYGYTF. The CDR3 coding sequence is TGTGCCAGTAGATGGGGGCCCCCTAACTATGGCTACACCTTC.

The gene calls are TRBV7-2 and TRBJ1-3, with D maybe TRBD1 (5 bases). This CDR3 has 17 amino acids. Germline loops: CDR1 SGHTA, CDR2 FQGNSA. V was shortened by 5 bases and J by 2 bases, with 19 bases between the two germline ends. The DNA for the CDR3 is TGTGCCAGCAGCCCCACCCGGGGAGGGGTCACTGGAAACACCATATATTTT. This codes for CASSPTRGGVTGNTIYF.

The CDR3 sequence: CATSPRVGAYSPLHF. Written as DNA, the CDR3 is TGTGCCACCAGCCCCCGGGTGGGGGCTTATTCACCCCTCCACTTT. The V gene is TRBV15, the J gene TRBJ1-6; weak D call: TRBD1 (6 bases). The CDR3 consists of 15 residues. Germline loops: CDR1 LNHNV, CDR2 YYDKDF (reference sequence). V gave up 5 bases and J gave up 8 bases, with 16 bases separating them.

The V call is TRBV7-2, the J call TRBJ1-5; the D gene is possibly TRBD1 (5 bases). The germline V and J ends were trimmed by 0 bases and 7 bases, with 10 bases remaining between them. The CDR3 runs to 14 residues. Germline V gene data show CDR1 as SGHTA and CDR2 as FQGNSA. The CDR3 DNA follows: TGTGCCAGCAGCTTAGCGTCTGGGGGACAGCCCCAGCATTTT. Encoded protein: CASSLASGGQPQHF.

This sequence joins TRBV7-3 and TRBJ2-5; 11 bases line up with TRBD2. CDR3 length: 15 residues. After removal of 5 bases from V and 4 bases from J, the junction contained 6 bases not matched to a gene. Germline CDR1 reads SGHTA; CDR2 reads FQGTGA. CDR3 loop: CASSLAGGGGETQYF. CDR3 bases: TGTGCCAGCAGCCTAGCGGGAGGTGGAGGAGAGACCCAGTACTTC.

The chain recombines TRBV7-9 with TRBJ2-3; tentatively, D is TRBD2 (6 bases). CDR3 length: 16 amino acids. From germline, CDR1 is SEHNR and CDR2 FQNEAQ (reference sequence). V was shortened by 5 bases and J by 3 bases, with 18 bases between the two germline ends. The CDR3, as DNA: TGTGCCAGCAGCGTAAACCCGGGACTTATAACAGATACGCAGTATTTT. This sequence encodes CASSVNPGLITDTQYF.

The rearrangement uses TRBV6-6 and TRBJ1-5; D remains ambiguous. Germline values: CDR1 MNHNY, CDR2 SVGAGI (reference sequence). The CDR3 runs 12 residues. Trimming cost V 7 bases and J 8 bases, with 12 bases left between them. The CDR3 region is CASTKNQEPQHF. The CDR3 DNA follows: TGTGCCAGCACCAAAAACCAGGAGCCCCAGCATTTT.